The count of the clone carrying this TCR beta chain is one. What it binds is not known. This specimen belongs to a study of T-cell reconstitution after alpha-beta-depleted transplantation in children. Study-wide findings and caveats: After one year, T-cell counts and TCRbeta diversity mostly came from new T cells. Several hundred rapidly expanded clones from non-depleted graft cells reportedly supplied alpha-beta T cells about two months post-transplant.

During its preparation, the TCRbeta library received unique molecular identifiers. TCRdb passed the PCR reads through MiXCR, listing each CDR3 protein once. The sample contains 400,000 to 550,000 distinct CDR3 sequences, under 12% of which appear only once. This CDR3 comprises 14 residues. V was pared by 10 bases and J by 0 bases, with 6 bases of the junction left unmatched. CDR1 and CDR2 (germline): LGHNT, FRNRAP. This chain uses TRBV12-5 with TRBJ1-1; TRBD1 matches 9 bases. This clonotype was sampled from a child aged 2 to 10 with inherited bone marrow failure, due to receive a stem cell transplant. Sequencing was performed on PBMCs, taken before TCRalphabeta/CD19-depleted stem cell transplant. CDR3 DNA sequence: TGTGCTACCACCGGGACAGGGCTGAACACTGAAGCTTTCTTT. Its translation is CATTGTGLNTEAFF.